This TCR beta chain comes out of a study of blood T cell repertoires in COVID-19. The wider study: The United States, Italy and Spain provided the acute and convalescent COVID-19 samples. The cDNA or gDNA used as material had been derived from T cells, B-cell-depleted T cells, or PBMCs.

Note on this clone: This sample also contains other DNA sequences that code for the same CDR3.

Germline V gene lookup returns CDR1 SNHLY and CDR2 FYNNEI. CDR3 length: 13 residues. Trimming removed 5 bases from V and 2 bases from J, with 7 bases in between. Clones were read by immunoSEQ multiplex PCR, and TCRdb kept only the in-frame ones, dropping some. The repertoire holds under 300,000 clones, 82% seen once, with 4.5% to 5% in the top ten. The source is a woman of 80 years or more with active or convalescent COVID-19. The V and J genes are TRBV2 and TRBJ1-5; D gene uncertain. The sample comprised peripheral blood. The CDR3 is CASSKGRNQPQHF. DNA of the CDR3: TGTGCCAGCAGTAAAGGGCGCAATCAGCCCCAGCATTTT.